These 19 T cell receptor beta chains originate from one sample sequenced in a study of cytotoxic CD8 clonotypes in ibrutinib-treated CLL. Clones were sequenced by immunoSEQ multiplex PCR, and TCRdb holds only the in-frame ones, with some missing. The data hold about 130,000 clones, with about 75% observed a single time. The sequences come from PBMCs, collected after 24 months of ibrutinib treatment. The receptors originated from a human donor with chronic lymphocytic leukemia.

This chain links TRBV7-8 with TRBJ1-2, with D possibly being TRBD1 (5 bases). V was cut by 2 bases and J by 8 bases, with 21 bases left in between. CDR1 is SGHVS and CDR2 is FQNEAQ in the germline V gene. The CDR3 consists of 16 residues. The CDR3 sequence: CASSLKVGGERGGYTF. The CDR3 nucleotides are TGTGCCAGCAGCTTAAAAGTTGGAGGGGAAAGAGGAGGCTACACCTTC.

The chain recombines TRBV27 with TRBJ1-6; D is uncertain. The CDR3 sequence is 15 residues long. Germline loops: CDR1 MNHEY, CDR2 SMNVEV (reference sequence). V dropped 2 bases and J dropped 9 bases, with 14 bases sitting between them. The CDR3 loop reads CASSLGGRFFSPLHF. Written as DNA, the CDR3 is TGTGCCAGCAGTTTAGGCGGCAGGTTCTTTTCACCCCTCCACTTT.

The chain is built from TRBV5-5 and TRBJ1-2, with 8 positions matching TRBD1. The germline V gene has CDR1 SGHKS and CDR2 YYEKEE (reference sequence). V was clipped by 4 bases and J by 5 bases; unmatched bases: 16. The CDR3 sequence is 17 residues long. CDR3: CASSPLWPQGAEYGYTF. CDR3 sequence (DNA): TGTGCCAGCAGCCCACTATGGCCCCAGGGGGCTGAGTATGGCTACACCTTC. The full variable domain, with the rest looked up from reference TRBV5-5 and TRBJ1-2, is DAGVTQSPTHLIKTRGQQVTLRCSPISGHKSVSWYQQVLGQGPQFIFQYYEKEERGRGNFPDRFSARQFPNYSSELNVNALLLGDSALYLCASSPLWPQGAEYGYTFGSGTRLTVV.

CDR3 bases: TGTGCCAGCAGTTCTGCAGATACGCAGTATTTT. This encodes CASSSADTQYF. The rearrangement links TRBV6-5 to TRBJ2-3; D ambiguous. Germline V gene data show CDR1 as MNHEY and CDR2 as SVGAGI. Trimming removed 4 bases from V and 4 bases from J, with 3 bases in between. The CDR3 is 11 residues long.

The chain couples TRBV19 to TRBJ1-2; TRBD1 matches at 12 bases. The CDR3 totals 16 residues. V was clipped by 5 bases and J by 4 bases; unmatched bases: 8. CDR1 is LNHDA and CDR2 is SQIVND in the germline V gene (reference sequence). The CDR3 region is CASSPGGTGGLYGYTF. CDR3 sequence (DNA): TGTGCCAGTAGTCCTGGAGGGACAGGGGGCCTCTATGGCTACACCTTC.

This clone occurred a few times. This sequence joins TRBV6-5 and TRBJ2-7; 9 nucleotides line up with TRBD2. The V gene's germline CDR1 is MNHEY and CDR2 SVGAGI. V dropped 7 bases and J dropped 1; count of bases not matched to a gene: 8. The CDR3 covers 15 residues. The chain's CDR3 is CASNKGLAASYEQYF. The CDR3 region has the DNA TGTGCCAGCAATAAGGGACTAGCCGCTTCCTACGAGCAGTACTTC.

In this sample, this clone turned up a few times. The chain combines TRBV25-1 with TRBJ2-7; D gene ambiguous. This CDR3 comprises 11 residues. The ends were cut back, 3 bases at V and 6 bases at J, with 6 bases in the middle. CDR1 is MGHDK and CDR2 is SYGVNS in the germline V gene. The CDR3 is CASSDYAEQYF. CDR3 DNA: TGTGCCAGCAGTGATTATGCCGAGCAGTACTTC.

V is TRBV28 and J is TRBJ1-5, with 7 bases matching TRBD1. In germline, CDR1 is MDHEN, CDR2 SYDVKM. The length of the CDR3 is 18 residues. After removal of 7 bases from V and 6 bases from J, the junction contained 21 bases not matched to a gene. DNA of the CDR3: TGTGCCAGCACCAAATATCGGGACAGCCTACTTCGGGGTCAGCCCCAGCATTTT. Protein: CASTKYRDSLLRGQPQHF.

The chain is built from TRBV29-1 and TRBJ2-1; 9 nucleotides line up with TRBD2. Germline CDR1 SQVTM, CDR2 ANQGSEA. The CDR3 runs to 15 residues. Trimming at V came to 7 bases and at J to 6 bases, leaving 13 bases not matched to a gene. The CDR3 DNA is TGCAGCGCCCCCCAGGCGGGGGGGCCGGCCAATGAGCAGTTCTTC. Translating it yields CSAPQAGGPANEQFF.

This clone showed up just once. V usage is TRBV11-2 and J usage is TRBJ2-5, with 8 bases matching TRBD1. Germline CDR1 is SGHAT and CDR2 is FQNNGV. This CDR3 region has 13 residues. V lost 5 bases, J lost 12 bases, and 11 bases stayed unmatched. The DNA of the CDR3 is TGTGCCAGCAGCCCAGGGGGCGGGGTAGCGGAGTACTTC. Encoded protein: CASSPGGGVAEYF.

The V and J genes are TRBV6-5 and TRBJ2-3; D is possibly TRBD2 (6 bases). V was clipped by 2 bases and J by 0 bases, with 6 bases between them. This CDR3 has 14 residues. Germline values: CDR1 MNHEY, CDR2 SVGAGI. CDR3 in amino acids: CASSYRGSTDTQYF. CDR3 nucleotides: TGTGCCAGCAGTTACCGGGGGAGCACAGATACGCAGTATTTT.

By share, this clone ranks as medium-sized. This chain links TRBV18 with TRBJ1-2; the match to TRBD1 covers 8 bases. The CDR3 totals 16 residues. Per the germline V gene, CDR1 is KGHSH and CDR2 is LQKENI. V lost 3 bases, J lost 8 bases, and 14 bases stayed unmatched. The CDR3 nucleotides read TGTGCCAGCTCACCCGACCGAAAGCAGGGGGCGCGGGGCTACACCTTC. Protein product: CASSPDRKQGARGYTF.

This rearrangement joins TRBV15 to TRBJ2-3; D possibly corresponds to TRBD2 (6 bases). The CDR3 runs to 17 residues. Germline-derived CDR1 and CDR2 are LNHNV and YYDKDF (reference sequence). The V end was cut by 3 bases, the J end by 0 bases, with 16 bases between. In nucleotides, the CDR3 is TGTGCCACCAGCAGCGAGATGGGACTCGCTAGCACAGATACGCAGTATTTT. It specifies CATSSEMGLASTDTQYF.

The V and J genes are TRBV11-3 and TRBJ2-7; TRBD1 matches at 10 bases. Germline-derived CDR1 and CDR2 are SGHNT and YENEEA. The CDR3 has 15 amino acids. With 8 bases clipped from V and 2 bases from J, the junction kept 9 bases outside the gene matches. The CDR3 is CASGPGQGVPYEQYF. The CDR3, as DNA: TGTGCCAGCGGTCCAGGACAGGGGGTACCCTACGAGCAGTACTTC.

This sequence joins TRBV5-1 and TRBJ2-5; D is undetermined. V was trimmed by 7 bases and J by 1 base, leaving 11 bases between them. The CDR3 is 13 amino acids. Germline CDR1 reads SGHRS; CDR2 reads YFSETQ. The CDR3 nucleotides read TGCGCCAGCCGCCCGGGCAGCCAAGAGACCCAGTACTTC. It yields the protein CASRPGSQETQYF.

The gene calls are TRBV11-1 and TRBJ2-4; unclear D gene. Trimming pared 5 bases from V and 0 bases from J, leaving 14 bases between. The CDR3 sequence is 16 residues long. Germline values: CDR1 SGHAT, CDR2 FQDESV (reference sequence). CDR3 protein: CASSPGPLRAKNIQYF. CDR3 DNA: TGTGCCAGCAGCCCGGGCCCCTTGCGAGCCAAAAACATTCAGTACTTC.

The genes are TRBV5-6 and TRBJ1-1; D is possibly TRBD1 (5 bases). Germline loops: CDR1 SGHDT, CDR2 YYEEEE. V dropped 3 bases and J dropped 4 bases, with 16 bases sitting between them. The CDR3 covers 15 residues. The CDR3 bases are TGTGCCAGCAGCTACGGGGCCCGGTCGGGCACTGAAGCTTTCTTT. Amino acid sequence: CASSYGARSGTEAFF. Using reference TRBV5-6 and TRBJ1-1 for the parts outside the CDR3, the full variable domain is DAGVTQSPTHLIKTRGQQVTLRCSPKSGHDTVSWYQQALGQGPQFIFQYYEEEERQRGNFPDRFSGHQFPNYSSELNVNALLLGDSALYLCASSYGARSGTEAFFGQGTRLTVV.

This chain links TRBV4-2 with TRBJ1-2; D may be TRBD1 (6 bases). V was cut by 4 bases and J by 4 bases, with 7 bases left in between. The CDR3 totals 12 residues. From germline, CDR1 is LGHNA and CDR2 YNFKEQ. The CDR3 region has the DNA TGTGCCAGCAGCCGGGGGCCCTATGGCTACACCTTC. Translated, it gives CASSRGPYGYTF.

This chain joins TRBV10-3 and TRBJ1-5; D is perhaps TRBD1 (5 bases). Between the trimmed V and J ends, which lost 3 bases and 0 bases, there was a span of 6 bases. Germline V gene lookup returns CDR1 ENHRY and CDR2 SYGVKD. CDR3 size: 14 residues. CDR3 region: CAISDGGSNQPQHF. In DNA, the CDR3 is TGTGCCATCAGTGATGGGGGTAGCAATCAGCCCCAGCATTTT.